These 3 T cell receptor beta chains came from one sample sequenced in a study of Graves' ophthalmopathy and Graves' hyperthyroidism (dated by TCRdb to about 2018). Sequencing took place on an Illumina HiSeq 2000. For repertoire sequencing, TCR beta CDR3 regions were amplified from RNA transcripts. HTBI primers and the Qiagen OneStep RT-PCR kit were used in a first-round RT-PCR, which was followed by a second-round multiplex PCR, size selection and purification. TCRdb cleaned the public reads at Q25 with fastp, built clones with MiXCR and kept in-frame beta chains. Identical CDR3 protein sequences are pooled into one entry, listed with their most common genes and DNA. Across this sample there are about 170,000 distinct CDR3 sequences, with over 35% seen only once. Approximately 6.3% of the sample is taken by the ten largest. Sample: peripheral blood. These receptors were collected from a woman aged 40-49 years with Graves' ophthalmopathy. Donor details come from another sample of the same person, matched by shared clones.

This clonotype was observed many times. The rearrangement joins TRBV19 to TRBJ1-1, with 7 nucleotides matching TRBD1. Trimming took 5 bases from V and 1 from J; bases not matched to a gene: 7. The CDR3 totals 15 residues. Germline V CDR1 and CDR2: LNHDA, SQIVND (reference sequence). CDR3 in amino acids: CASSLAGTENTEAFF. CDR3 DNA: TGTGCCAGTAGTCTGGCCGGGACAGAGAACACTGAAGCTTTCTTT. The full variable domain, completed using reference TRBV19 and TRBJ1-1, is DGGITQSPKYLFRKEGQNVTLSCEQNLNHDAMYWYRQDPGQGLRLIYYSQIVNDFQKGDIAEGYSVSREKKESFPLTVTSAQKNPTAFYLCASSLAGTENTEAFFGQGTRLTVV.

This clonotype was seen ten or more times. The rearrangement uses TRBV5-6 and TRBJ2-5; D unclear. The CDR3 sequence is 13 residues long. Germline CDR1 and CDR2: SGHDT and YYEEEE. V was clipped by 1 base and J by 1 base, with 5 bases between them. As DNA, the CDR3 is TGTGCCAGCAGCTTGTCCCTCCAAGAGACCCAGTACTTC. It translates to CASSLSLQETQYF.

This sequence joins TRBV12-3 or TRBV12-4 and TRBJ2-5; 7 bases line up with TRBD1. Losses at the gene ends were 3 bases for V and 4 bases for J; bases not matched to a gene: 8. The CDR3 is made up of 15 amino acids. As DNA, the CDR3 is TGTGCCAGCAGTTTCCTGACAGGGCGAGGAGAGACCCAGTACTTC. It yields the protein CASSFLTGRGETQYF.